The 3 T cell receptor beta chains below all came from one sample that was sequenced in a study of PD-L1 blockade in urothelial cancer. TCRdb keeps only in-frame clones here, not all; method: immunoSEQ multiplex PCR. Found here are about 74,000 clones, roughly nine tenths of them singletons; the top ten hold around 4.8%. Time point noted: pretreatment peripheral blood. The sequenced sample was PBMCs, obtained around atezolizumab (anti-PD-L1) treatment. These receptors were obtained from a man aged 65 to 79 with urothelial cancer.

The chain is built from TRBV19 and TRBJ1-1, with D hard to call. The V end was cut by 7 bases, the J end by 1 base, with 7 bases between. This CDR3 region has 12 residues. Germline V lookup: CDR1 LNHDA, CDR2 SQIVND (reference sequence). The DNA of the CDR3 is TGTGCCAGTACCCCAGGGAACACTGAAGCTTTCTTT. It yields the protein CASTPGNTEAFF.

The V call is TRBV5-6, the J call TRBJ1-2; 8 nucleotides align to TRBD1. The CDR3 has 15 residues. The germline V gene has CDR1 SGHDT and CDR2 YYEEEE. Trimming at V came to 4 bases and at J to 3 bases, leaving 8 bases not matched to a gene. The CDR3 protein is CASSMAGTGDYGYTF. The CDR3, as DNA: TGTGCCAGCAGCATGGCCGGGACAGGAGACTATGGCTACACCTTC.

The chain combines TRBV27 with TRBJ2-1; TRBD2 agrees at 14 bases. The CDR3 has 16 residues. The V segment lost 5 bases and the J segment 7 bases; nucleotides outside the gene matches: 7. Germline V gives CDR1 MNHEY, CDR2 SMNVEV (reference sequence). The CDR3 loop is CASSRRGLAGGNEQFF. CDR3 DNA sequence: TGTGCCAGCAGTCGTCGAGGACTAGCGGGAGGTAATGAGCAGTTCTTC.